This TCR beta chain was profiled in a study of cytomegalovirus exposure and HLA in healthy donors. The overall study: Researchers found that about 84% of some 400 genotyped donors fell within the Caucasian-associated ancestry cluster. Findings and caveats of the study: Later analysis associated a missense DCLRE1C variant with TCR beta V- and J-gene trimming. In vitro work confirmed that a few CMV-associated chains recognize CMV antigens.

Donors consisted of healthy bone marrow donors. The CDR3 covers 13 residues. Trimming cost V 5 bases and J 1 base, with 9 bases left between them. Germline V gene sequence: CDR1 LNHDA, CDR2 SQIVND (reference sequence). About this clone itself: Its cognate antigen is unknown.

The primer mix had 60 Vbeta and 13 Jbeta primers. Generated by immunoSEQ multiplex PCR, the TCRdb table keeps only in-frame clones and is missing some. The data contain more than 95,000 clones, 81% of them singletons. This rearrangement joins TRBV19 to TRBJ2-7, with D unresolved. This receptor was taken from a woman younger than 45 in good health and CMV-seronegative. Sequenced input: PBMCs. CDR3 sequence reads: CASSPISSYEQYF. CDR3 nucleotides: TGTGCCAGTAGTCCGATTAGTTCCTACGAGCAGTACTTC.